A single sample gave rise to the 10 T cell receptor beta chains below, sequenced in a study of CD8 T cells in ankylosing spondylitis. General observations from the study: Seemingly characteristic of ankylosing spondylitis blood was a TCR beta motif consisting of eight highly homologous variants.

TCRdb passed the 5' RACE reads through MiXCR, listing each CDR3 protein once. The sample consists of 75,000 to 95,000 distinct CDR3 sequences, approximately 8.9% of them appearing once. The antigens these receptors bind are not known. The sample consisted of blood, either unsorted or a sorted T cell fraction (not recorded which). These receptors were obtained from a male donor with ankylosing spondylitis.

This clonotype has only a few counts. The chain has TRBV13 and TRBJ2-3; 8 nucleotides line up with TRBD2. Germline V CDR1 and CDR2: PRHDT, FYEKMQ (reference sequence). This CDR3 is 14 amino acids long. The V segment lost 5 bases and the J segment 2 bases; nucleotides outside the gene matches: 3. The CDR3 DNA reads TGTGCCAGCAGCCTGGGACTAGTCACAGATACGCAGTATTTT. Its protein product is CASSLGLVTDTQYF. Looking up the rest from reference TRBV13 and TRBJ2-3 gives the full variable domain: AAGVIQSPRHLIKEKRETATLKCYPIPRHDTVYWYQQGPGQDPQFLISFYEKMQSDKGSIPDRFSAQQFSDYHSELNMSSLELGDSALYFCASSLGLVTDTQYFGPGTRLTVL.

The V and J genes are TRBV19 and TRBJ1-3; D gene uncertain. This CDR3 is built from 15 residues. Germline CDR1 and CDR2: LNHDA and SQIVND (reference sequence). Trimming removed 6 bases from V and 0 bases from J, with 12 bases in between. CDR3 DNA: TGTGCCAGTAGCTTGACATTTAGCTCTGGAAACACCATATATTTT. The encoded protein is CASSLTFSSGNTIYF.

In this sample, this clonotype turned up a few times. As DNA, the CDR3 is TGTGCCAGCAGCTTAGCGCCCGGGGCCGAGGGGGAGACCCAGTACTTC. It specifies CASSLAPGAEGETQYF. The chain uses TRBV7-7 and TRBJ2-5, with D perhaps being TRBD1 or TRBD2 (5 bases each). Trimming took off 0 bases at V and 5 bases at J, with 16 bases between the two ends. The CDR3 consists of 16 residues. The germline V gene encodes CDR1 SSHAT and CDR2 FNYEAQ (reference sequence). The entire variable domain, with the rest obtained from reference TRBV7-7 and TRBJ2-5, is as follows: GAGVSQSPRYKVTKRGQDVTLRCDPISSHATLYWYQQALGQGPEFLTYFNYEAQPDKSGLPSDRFSAERPEGSISTLTIQRTEQRDSAMYRCASSLAPGAEGETQYFGPGTRLLVL.

The chain uses TRBV2 and TRBJ2-3; 7 positions match TRBD2. V lost 0 bases and J lost 2; bases outside the gene matches: 2. The CDR3 has 15 residues. The V gene's germline CDR1 is SNHLY and CDR2 FYNNEI. CDR3: CASSEAGTITDTQYF. CDR3 nucleotide sequence: TGTGCCAGCAGTGAAGCGGGGACTATCACAGATACGCAGTATTTT.

V and J are TRBV11-3 and TRBJ2-5; TRBD2 is a possible D gene (5 bases). Trimming took off 5 bases at V and 7 bases at J, with 14 bases between the two ends. The CDR3 contains 13 residues. The germline V gene has CDR1 SGHNT and CDR2 YENEEA. CDR3 nucleotides: TGTGCCAGCAGCCCTAGCCTCGAAGGGACCCAGTACTTC. Translated, it gives CASSPSLEGTQYF.

This clonotype was seen more than once but under ten times. The rearrangement links TRBV24-1 to TRBJ1-2, with D tentatively TRBD1 (5 bases). With 1 base removed from V and 7 bases from J, the gap between germline ends came to 12 bases. The germline gives CDR1 KGHDR, CDR2 SFDVKD. The CDR3 length is 14 residues. CDR3 coding DNA: TGTGCCACCAGTGATTTCGCCAGGGCTTCTGGCTACACCTTC. It translates to CATSDFARASGYTF.

This clonotype was picked up many times. The chain joins TRBV15 to TRBJ2-1; D may correspond to TRBD1 or TRBD2 (5 bases each). The germline V gene encodes CDR1 LNHNV and CDR2 YYDKDF (reference sequence). The CDR3 runs to 15 residues. Between the trimmed V and J ends, which lost 2 bases and 10 bases, there was a span of 18 bases. CDR3 amino acids: CATSRHYRDPGEQFF. DNA for the CDR3: TGTGCCACCAGCAGACATTACCGGGACCCAGGGGAGCAGTTCTTC.

This clonotype was recorded many times. The V gene is TRBV6-1, the J gene TRBJ2-7; D unresolved. The ends were cut back, 1 base at V and 0 bases at J, with 10 bases in the middle. Per the germline V gene, CDR1 is MNHNS and CDR2 is SASEGT. The CDR3 consists of 15 residues. CDR3 in amino acids: CASSEGQVSSYEQYF. CDR3 DNA sequence: TGTGCCAGCAGTGAAGGTCAGGTGAGCTCCTACGAGCAGTACTTC.

This clonotype has only a few counts. The CDR3 sequence: CASSYSSSTSNYGYTF. DNA of the CDR3: TGTGCCAGCAGTTACTCGAGCTCTACCTCTAACTATGGCTACACCTTC. The chain carries TRBV6-2 or TRBV6-3 and TRBJ1-2; D not resolved. V lost 0 bases and J 0 bases, leaving 11 bases between the germline ends. This CDR3 is 16 amino acids long. Germline values: CDR1 MNHEY, CDR2 SVGEGT.

CDR3 residues: CASEDYRKSEQFF. CDR3 coding DNA: TGCGCCAGCGAGGACTATCGAAAGAGTGAGCAGTTCTTC. This chain connects TRBV4-1 to TRBJ2-1, with D maybe TRBD2 (6 bases). The length of the CDR3 is 13 residues. V was shortened by 8 bases and J by 9 bases, with 17 bases between the two germline ends. Germline CDR1 is MGHRA and CDR2 is YSYEKL.